The rows below give T cell receptor beta chains drawn from one sample of a study of T-cell reconstitution after alpha-beta-depleted transplantation in children. TCRdb re-analysed the PCR reads in MiXCR, keeping a single row per CDR3 protein. The data hold about 580,000 distinct CDR3 sequences, with 23% observed a single time. The sample consisted of PBMCs, mostly from graft donor cells, taken 360 days after TCRalphabeta/CD19-depleted stem cell transplant. These receptors all stem from a boy younger than two who had a stem cell transplant for acute myeloid leukemia, so the T cells may come from the graft donor. Each CDR3 is given with its conserved first and last residue. Fields, in order: clone size, D gene, J gene, V gene, CDR3 length, CDR3 DNA, CDR3 protein. D genes are given only for firm matches. The size field is filled for only some rows; it gives once, few, many or a size class.

size: few; D: .; J: TRBJ1-1; V: TRBV3-1; length: 13; DNA: TGTGCCAGCAGCCCGATCGACAGGTTTCCAGCTTTCTTT; CDR3: CASSPIDRFPAFF
size: few; D: .; J: TRBJ1-3; V: TRBV12-3/TRBV12-4; length: 11; DNA: TGTGCCAGCAGTTTCACGGACACCATATATTTT; CDR3: CASSFTDTIYF
size: .; D: .; J: TRBJ2-7; V: TRBV6-2/TRBV6-3; length: 13; DNA: TGTGCCAGCAGACCCCCTGGGGTTTACGAGCAGTACTTC; CDR3: CASRPPGVYEQYF
size: many; D: TRBD1; J: TRBJ1-5; V: TRBV6-5; length: 15; DNA: TGTGCCTATGCAGGGGGGGACTATAGCAATCAGCCCCAGCATTTT; CDR3: CAYAGGDYSNQPQHF
size: .; D: .; J: TRBJ2-5; V: TRBV29-1; length: 13; DNA: TGCAGCGTTGCCCCCGAGGTACAAGAGACCCAGTACTTC; CDR3: CSVAPEVQETQYF
size: many; D: .; J: TRBJ1-1; V: TRBV19; length: 15; DNA: TGTGCCAGTAGTATACTCCCACGGGGAAACACTGAAGCTTTCTTT; CDR3: CASSILPRGNTEAFF
size: few; D: TRBD1; J: TRBJ1-1; V: TRBV12-3/TRBV12-4; length: 14; DNA: TGTGCCAGCAGGGGACAGGGGAGGAACACTGAAGCTTTCTTT; CDR3: CASRGQGRNTEAFF
size: .; D: .; J: TRBJ2-1; V: TRBV20-1; length: 10; DNA: TGCAGTGCCATCGGTAGGGAGCAGTTCTTC; CDR3: CSAIGREQFF
size: few; D: .; J: TRBJ2-2; V: TRBV11-2; length: 13; DNA: TGTGCCAACAGGGAAGGGAACACCGGGGAGCTGTTTTTT; CDR3: CANREGNTGELFF
size: .; D: .; J: TRBJ1-5; V: TRBV20-1; length: 13; DNA: TGCAGTGCTAGAGATCCCATGATAGGGGAAGAGCATTTT; CDR3: CSARDPMIGEEHF
size: .; D: .; J: TRBJ1-5; V: TRBV6-2/TRBV6-3; length: 16; DNA: TGTGCCAGCAGTTCTCCGAGTGACGGGGGAAATCAGCCCCAGCATTTT; CDR3: CASSSPSDGGNQPQHF
size: many; D: .; J: TRBJ1-5; V: TRBV4-1; length: 17; DNA: TGCGCCAGCAGCCAAGAATCCGGGGGAATGGCCAATCAGCCCCAGCATTTT; CDR3: CASSQESGGMANQPQHF
size: .; D: TRBD1; J: TRBJ2-5; V: TRBV9; length: 15; DNA: TGTGCCAGCAGCGTCCGACAGGGCCCAGGAGAGACCCAGTACTTC; CDR3: CASSVRQGPGETQYF
size: .; D: .; J: TRBJ2-2; V: TRBV10-2; length: 14; DNA: TGCGCCAGCAGCCTACAGGGCGTAGGCGGGGAGCTGTTTTTT; CDR3: CASSLQGVGGELFF
size: many; D: .; J: TRBJ1-1; V: TRBV20-1; length: 10; DNA: TGCAGTGCTAGGAGGGCTGAAGCTTTCTTT; CDR3: CSARRAEAFF
size: .; D: TRBD1; J: TRBJ1-4; V: TRBV4-1; length: 16; DNA: TGCGCCAGCAGCCAAGAAGGGACAGTAACTAATGAAAAACTGTTTTTT; CDR3: CASSQEGTVTNEKLFF
size: few; D: .; J: TRBJ2-7; V: TRBV5-6; length: 15; DNA: TGTGCCAGCTCCCTCCAGACCCAGGGCTCCTACGAGCAGTACTTC; CDR3: CASSLQTQGSYEQYF
size: few; D: .; J: TRBJ1-4; V: TRBV7-9; length: 15; DNA: TGTGCCAGCAGCTTATACGGTGCAACTAATGAAAAACTGTTTTTT; CDR3: CASSLYGATNEKLFF
size: .; D: .; J: TRBJ2-5; V: TRBV3-1; length: 13; DNA: TGTGCCAGCAGCCAAGTGGCGGCCGAGACCCAGTACTTC; CDR3: CASSQVAAETQYF
size: .; D: .; J: TRBJ2-3; V: TRBV3-1; length: 14; DNA: TGTGCCAGCAGCCCTGGAAGCCTCACAGATACGCAGTATTTT; CDR3: CASSPGSLTDTQYF
size: many; D: .; J: TRBJ2-1; V: TRBV12-3/TRBV12-4; length: 14; DNA: TGTGCCAGCAAGACGGACGGACCCTACAATGAGCAGTTCTTC; CDR3: CASKTDGPYNEQFF
size: many; D: .; J: TRBJ2-7; V: TRBV20-1; length: 14; DNA: TGCAGTGCTAGCGGGGGGCCAGAGGTCGGCGAGCAGTACTTC; CDR3: CSASGGPEVGEQYF
size: many; D: .; J: TRBJ2-3; V: TRBV20-1; length: 13; DNA: TGCAGTGCCAGCAGGGCGGCCACAGATACGCAGTATTTT; CDR3: CSASRAATDTQYF
size: .; D: .; J: TRBJ2-1; V: TRBV9; length: 14; DNA: TGTGCCAGCAGCGTAGGGGGGGCGATCAATGAGCAGTTCTTC; CDR3: CASSVGGAINEQFF
size: few; D: .; J: TRBJ2-5; V: TRBV7-2; length: 16; DNA: TGTGCCAGCAGCCAAACTAGCGCAGGGGGGGTGGAGACCCAGTACTTC; CDR3: CASSQTSAGGVETQYF
size: .; D: .; J: TRBJ1-2; V: TRBV20-1; length: 13; DNA: TGCAGTGCTAGTTTAGGGACTAACTATGGCTACACCTTC; CDR3: CSASLGTNYGYTF
size: many; D: .; J: TRBJ2-7; V: TRBV5-1; length: 14; DNA: TGCGCCAGCAGCTTGGCCTGGACTTCCTACGAGCAGTACTTC; CDR3: CASSLAWTSYEQYF
size: few; D: TRBD2; J: TRBJ2-1; V: TRBV6-5; length: 16; DNA: TGTGCCAGCAGTTTTTTTGCGGGGGGGGCCTACAATGAGCAGTTCTTC; CDR3: CASSFFAGGAYNEQFF
size: .; D: TRBD1; J: TRBJ1-4; V: TRBV28; length: 16; DNA: TGTGCCAGCAGACAGGGGTGGGGCTCGGCTAATGAAAAACTGTTTTTT; CDR3: CASRQGWGSANEKLFF
size: few; D: TRBD1; J: TRBJ2-3; V: TRBV11-3; length: 16; DNA: TGTGCCATCCGACCTCCGGGACAGGGGGCGCTCGGAGCGCAGTATTTT; CDR3: CAIRPPGQGALGAQYF
size: .; D: TRBD2; J: TRBJ2-3; V: TRBV12-3/TRBV12-4; length: 16; DNA: TGTGCCAGCAGTTGGGGACTAGCGGGGGTTACAGATACGCAGTATTTT; CDR3: CASSWGLAGVTDTQYF
size: .; D: .; J: TRBJ2-5; V: TRBV24-1; length: 14; DNA: TGTGCCACCAGTGATTTTTTGGCTCCTCAGACCCAGTACTTC; CDR3: CATSDFLAPQTQYF
size: few; D: .; J: TRBJ2-2; V: TRBV19; length: 11; DNA: TGTGCCAGTCAGTTCACCGGGGAGCTGTTTTTT; CDR3: CASQFTGELFF
size: few; D: TRBD2; J: TRBJ2-1; V: TRBV10-3; length: 16; DNA: TGTGCCATCAGTGAGTCCCTAGCGGGGGCCAACAATGAGCAGTTCTTC; CDR3: CAISESLAGANNEQFF
size: many; D: .; J: TRBJ2-7; V: TRBV7-2; length: 11; DNA: TGTGCCAGCAGCGCCAGCCACGAGCAGTACTTC; CDR3: CASSASHEQYF
size: .; D: .; J: TRBJ2-2; V: TRBV30; length: 16; DNA: TGTGCCTGGAGTCCGGGACAAGGGTGGAACACCGGGGAGCTGTTTTTT; CDR3: CAWSPGQGWNTGELFF
size: many; D: TRBD1; J: TRBJ1-1; V: TRBV12-3/TRBV12-4; length: 15; DNA: TGTGCCAGCAGCCCACAGGGGAACCTGAACACTGAAGCTTTCTTT; CDR3: CASSPQGNLNTEAFF
size: few; D: TRBD1; J: TRBJ2-1; V: TRBV12-3/TRBV12-4; length: 16; DNA: TGTGCCAGCAGTTTACCGTGGCAGGGGGATTACAATGAGCAGTTCTTC; CDR3: CASSLPWQGDYNEQFF
size: few; D: .; J: TRBJ2-1; V: TRBV20-1; length: 15; DNA: TGCAGTGCTAGCCCCGGGGGGCGCGACTACAATGAGCAGTTCTTC; CDR3: CSASPGGRDYNEQFF
size: .; D: .; J: TRBJ2-7; V: TRBV5-1; length: 14; DNA: TGCGCCAGCAGCTTTTTGGCAGGGACCAACGAGCAGTACTTC; CDR3: CASSFLAGTNEQYF
size: many; D: .; J: TRBJ1-2; V: TRBV5-4; length: 14; DNA: TGTGCCAGCAGCTTGCCAGGTAGATCCTATGGCTACACCTTC; CDR3: CASSLPGRSYGYTF